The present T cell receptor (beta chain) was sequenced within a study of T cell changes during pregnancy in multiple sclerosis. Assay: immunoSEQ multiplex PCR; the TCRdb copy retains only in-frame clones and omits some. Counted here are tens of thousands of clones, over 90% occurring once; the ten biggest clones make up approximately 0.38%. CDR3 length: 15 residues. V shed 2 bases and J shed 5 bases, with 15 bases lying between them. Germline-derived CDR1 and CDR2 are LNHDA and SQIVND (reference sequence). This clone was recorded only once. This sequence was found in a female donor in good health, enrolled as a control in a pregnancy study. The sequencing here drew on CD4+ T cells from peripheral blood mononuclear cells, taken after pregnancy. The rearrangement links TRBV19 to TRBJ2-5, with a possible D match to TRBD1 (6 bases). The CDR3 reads CASSITGQGWETQYF. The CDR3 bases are TGTGCCAGTAGTATAACAGGGCAAGGATGGGAGACCCAGTACTTC.